The 23 T cell receptor beta chains given below trace back to one sample, sequenced in a study of memory CD4+ T cells and cytomegalovirus serostatus. The assay was immunoSEQ multiplex PCR, and TCRdb's table has in-frame clones only and misses some. This sample has about 56,000 clones, with roughly 82% found just once. The sort gate was single viable CD3+CD4+CD8-CD45RO+ cells for memory CD4+ T cells. Sequenced: memory CD4+ T cells from blood. Receptor source: an adult in good health and CMV-seronegative.

The chain carries TRBV18 and TRBJ1-1; D might be TRBD1 (6 bases). The germline V gene encodes CDR1 KGHSH and CDR2 LQKENI. With 3 bases removed from V and 10 bases from J, the gap between germline ends came to 15 bases. The CDR3 totals 13 residues. CDR3 coding DNA: TGTGCCAGCTCACCTGATGGGGGCCTCTCAGCTTTCTTT. This codes for CASSPDGGLSAFF.

This chain connects TRBV6-6 to TRBJ1-5; no firm D call. V lost 5 bases, J lost 9 bases, and 8 bases lay in between. Germline CDR1 and CDR2: MNHNY and SVGAGI (reference sequence). This CDR3 spans 11 amino acids. This chain's CDR3 is CASSLDGPQHF. The CDR3 DNA reads TGTGCCAGCAGTCTCGACGGGCCCCAGCATTTT.

The chain employs TRBV28 and TRBJ1-5, with 8 positions matching TRBD1. The CDR3 contains 16 residues. The germline V gene encodes CDR1 MDHEN and CDR2 SYDVKM. V lost 4 bases, J lost 4 bases, and 9 bases stayed unmatched. CDR3 in amino acids: CASSSGQVLLNQPQHF. The DNA for the CDR3 is TGTGCCAGCAGTTCGGGACAGGTGTTGTTAAATCAGCCCCAGCATTTT.

In its sample, this clone was seen a few times. The chain links TRBV10-3 to TRBJ1-2, with D unclear. V was clipped by 2 bases and J by 9 bases, with 10 bases between them. Germline values: CDR1 ENHRY, CDR2 SYGVKD. The CDR3 extends over 12 amino acids. CDR3 sequence: CAISEELLRYTF. The CDR3 DNA reads TGTGCCATCAGTGAGGAATTGTTGCGCTACACCTTC.

CDR3 residues: CASSLSGHRAEAFF. CDR3 DNA sequence: TGTGCCAGCAGCTTGTCGGGTCACCGGGCTGAAGCTTTCTTT. The V and J genes are TRBV5-6 and TRBJ1-1, with D uncertain. The CDR3 spans 14 residues. Germline loops: CDR1 SGHDT, CDR2 YYEEEE. V dropped 1 base and J dropped 6 bases, with 13 bases sitting between them.

The chain uses TRBV27 and TRBJ1-6, with D uncertain. The length of the CDR3 is 12 residues. V was trimmed by 8 bases and J by 8 bases, leaving 10 bases between them. Germline CDR1 reads MNHEY; CDR2 reads SMNVEV (reference sequence). CDR3 region: CASRRWDSPLHF. Here the CDR3 DNA reads TGTGCCAGCCGACGGTGGGATTCACCCCTCCACTTT.

The genes are TRBV19 and TRBJ2-3, with D perhaps being TRBD1 or TRBD2 (8 bases each). CDR3 length equals 17 residues. V was trimmed by 6 bases and J by 1 base, leaving 20 bases between them. From germline, CDR1 is LNHDA and CDR2 SQIVND (reference sequence). CDR3 residues: CASSPRGGRGRTDTQYF. The CDR3 DNA reads as TGTGCCAGTAGCCCCCGGGGGGGCAGGGGGCGCACAGATACGCAGTATTTT.

This clone turned up a few times. The chain combines TRBV7-6 with TRBJ2-7; TRBD1 agrees at 7 bases. The length of the CDR3 is 19 residues. Trimming took 2 bases from V and 0 from J; bases not matched to a gene: 16. The germline gives CDR1 SGHVS, CDR2 FNYEAQ. The CDR3 protein is CASSLRLRDSKPPSYEQYF. The CDR3 DNA follows: TGTGCCAGCAGCTTACGGCTCCGGGACAGCAAGCCGCCCTCCTACGAGCAGTACTTC.

The chain is built from TRBV10-3 and TRBJ2-2; tentatively, D is TRBD2 (7 bases). The V end was cut by 10 bases, the J end by 5 bases, with 17 bases between. The CDR3 length is 14 residues. Germline V gene sequence: CDR1 ENHRY, CDR2 SYGVKD. The CDR3 loop reads CATEAGAGTGELFF. Here the CDR3 DNA reads TGTGCCACGGAGGCGGGGGCGGGGACCGGGGAGCTGTTTTTT.

The chain couples TRBV7-6 to TRBJ2-3; 7 bases fit TRBD2. Germline V lookup: CDR1 SGHVS, CDR2 FNYEAQ. The CDR3 extends over 16 amino acids. With V trimmed by 0 bases and J by 2 bases, 5 bases remained unmatched. CDR3 coding DNA: TGTGCCAGCAGCTTAGCCCTCGGGACTAACACAGATACGCAGTATTTT. Its translation: CASSLALGTNTDTQYF.

The V gene is TRBV11-1, the J gene TRBJ1-4; D remains ambiguous. This CDR3 has 12 amino acids. Germline CDR1 and CDR2: SGHAT and FQDESV (reference sequence). V shed 5 bases and J shed 11 bases, with 12 bases lying between them. CDR3 sequence reads: CASSPTESKLFF. Written as DNA, the CDR3 is TGTGCCAGCAGCCCGACCGAATCGAAACTGTTTTTT. Drawing the rest from reference TRBV11-1 and TRBJ1-4, the complete variable domain is EAEVAQSPRYKITEKSQAVAFWCDPISGHATLYWYRQILGQGPELLVQFQDESVVDDSQLPKDRFSAERLKGVDSTLKIQPAELGDSAMYLCASSPTESKLFFGSGTQLSVL.

The rearrangement links TRBV11-2 to TRBJ2-5, with D tentatively TRBD2 (7 bases). Trimming pared 2 bases from V and 1 base from J, leaving 14 bases between. The germline gives CDR1 SGHAT, CDR2 FQNNGV. This CDR3 is 16 amino acids long. The CDR3 sequence: CASSLSGGAGQETQYF. CDR3 nucleotides: TGTGCCAGCAGCTTATCTGGGGGGGCCGGCCAAGAGACCCAGTACTTC.

The chain recombines TRBV28 with TRBJ1-2, with D unclear. The CDR3 is 13 residues long. Germline-derived CDR1 and CDR2 are MDHEN and SYDVKM. V lost 3 bases to trimming and J lost 8 bases, with 13 bases between them. The CDR3 loop reads CASSFPGIEGYTF. The DNA of the CDR3 is TGTGCCAGCAGTTTCCCGGGAATTGAGGGCTACACCTTC.

The rearrangement uses TRBV7-9 and TRBJ1-2, with D possibly matching TRBD1 (5 bases). CDR1 is SEHNR and CDR2 is FQNEAQ in the germline V gene (reference sequence). There are 16 residues in the CDR3. The V end lost 6 bases, the J end lost 0 bases, and 17 bases lay between the germline ends. The CDR3 nucleotides are TGTGCCAGCAGTGTCCGGGGGTCTCCAGCTAACTATGGCTACACCTTC. Protein sequence: CASSVRGSPANYGYTF.

This chain connects TRBV7-2 to TRBJ1-3, with 7 bases lining up with TRBD1. The CDR3 loop spans 14 amino acids. The germline gives CDR1 SGHTA, CDR2 FQGNSA. The ends lost 5 bases at V and 4 bases at J; junction bases unmatched: 5. CDR3 region: CASSQGGAGNTIYF. DNA for the CDR3: TGTGCCAGCAGCCAGGGGGGGGCAGGAAACACCATATATTTT.

V and J are TRBV9 and TRBJ2-3, with 11 nucleotides matching TRBD2. Trimming took 3 bases from V and 2 from J; bases not matched to a gene: 5. The CDR3 totals 16 residues. The germline V gene encodes CDR1 SGDLS and CDR2 YYNGEE. The DNA of the CDR3 is TGTGCCAGCAGCGCACTAGCGGGGGATCTCACAGATACGCAGTATTTT. It specifies CASSALAGDLTDTQYF.

This clone was seen a few times. The V and J genes are TRBV10-3 and TRBJ2-3; D not resolved. Per germline, CDR1 ENHRY and CDR2 SYGVKD. Between the trimmed V and J ends, which lost 4 bases and 1 base, there was a span of 9 bases. This CDR3 contains 14 residues. The CDR3 loop reads CAISVFQGTDTQYF. CDR3 bases: TGTGCCATCAGTGTTTTTCAGGGCACAGATACGCAGTATTTT.

This clone came up once. This chain connects TRBV11-2 to TRBJ2-1; D remains ambiguous. This CDR3 spans 13 amino acids. Looked up from germline, CDR1 is SGHAT and CDR2 is FQNNGV. Trimming removed 5 bases at V and 3 bases at J, with 8 bases between. This chain's CDR3 is CASSPSHYNEQFF. The CDR3 bases are TGTGCCAGCAGCCCCTCCCACTACAATGAGCAGTTCTTC. The entire variable domain, with the rest obtained from reference TRBV11-2 and TRBJ2-1, is as follows: EAGVAQSPRYKIIEKRQSVAFWCNPISGHATLYWYQQILGQGPKLLIQFQNNGVVDDSQLPKDRFSAERLKGVDSTLKIQPAKLEDSAVYLCASSPSHYNEQFFGPGTRLTVL.

The rearrangement uses TRBV29-1 and TRBJ1-2, with TRBD1 matching 9 bases. Trimming removed 7 bases from V and 7 bases from J; junction bases left unmatched: 7. The CDR3 consists of 12 residues. CDR1 is SQVTM, CDR2 ANQGSEA, per germline. Here the CDR3 reads CSASGQGSGYTF. CDR3 nucleotide sequence: TGCAGCGCGTCCGGACAGGGGTCTGGCTACACCTTC.

This chain links TRBV6-6 with TRBJ1-2; tentative D call: TRBD1 (6 bases). This CDR3 has 14 residues. V lost 8 bases, J lost 4 bases, and 17 bases lay in between. Germline V gene sequence: CDR1 MNHNY, CDR2 SVGAGI (reference sequence). CDR3 nucleotides: TGTGCCAGCGACACAGGGAGTTCGGTCTATGGCTACACCTTC. Amino acids: CASDTGSSVYGYTF.

The chain combines TRBV23-1 with TRBJ1-2; 7 nucleotides match TRBD1. TRBV23-1 is identified as an open reading frame with a role that is uncertain. This CDR3 has 14 residues. V lost 6 bases and J lost 8; bases outside the gene matches: 12. CDR3 protein: CASSQTDRPQGYTF. The CDR3, as DNA: TGCGCCAGCAGCCAAACGGACAGGCCCCAAGGCTACACCTTC.

A few counts support this clone. The V call is TRBV13, the J call TRBJ1-1; D unresolved. The V gene's germline CDR1 is PRHDT and CDR2 FYEKMQ (reference sequence). The CDR3 extends over 14 amino acids. The V gene lost 5 bases and the J gene lost 3 bases, with 13 bases spanning the gap. The CDR3 nucleotides read TGTGCCAGCAGCACAGAGGGCTTGGACACTGAAGCTTTCTTT. It codes for CASSTEGLDTEAFF.

Of note for this clone: Additional DNA sequences in this sample encode the identical CDR3. This chain connects TRBV30 to TRBJ1-1; maybe TRBD1 (5 bases). The CDR3 is made up of 12 amino acids. Germline CDR1 reads GTSNPN; CDR2 reads SVGIG (reference sequence). The V end lost 5 bases, the J end lost 0 bases, and 7 bases lay between the germline ends. CDR3 in DNA: TGTGCCTGGGGACAAATGAACACTGAAGCTTTCTTT. Amino acids: CAWGQMNTEAFF. Full variable domain (missing parts from reference TRBV30 and TRBJ1-1): SQTIHQWPATLVQPVGSPLSLECTVEGTSNPNLYWYRQAAGRGLQLLFYSVGIGQISSEVPQNLSASRPQDRQFILSSKKLLLSDSGFYLCAWGQMNTEAFFGQGTRLTVV.